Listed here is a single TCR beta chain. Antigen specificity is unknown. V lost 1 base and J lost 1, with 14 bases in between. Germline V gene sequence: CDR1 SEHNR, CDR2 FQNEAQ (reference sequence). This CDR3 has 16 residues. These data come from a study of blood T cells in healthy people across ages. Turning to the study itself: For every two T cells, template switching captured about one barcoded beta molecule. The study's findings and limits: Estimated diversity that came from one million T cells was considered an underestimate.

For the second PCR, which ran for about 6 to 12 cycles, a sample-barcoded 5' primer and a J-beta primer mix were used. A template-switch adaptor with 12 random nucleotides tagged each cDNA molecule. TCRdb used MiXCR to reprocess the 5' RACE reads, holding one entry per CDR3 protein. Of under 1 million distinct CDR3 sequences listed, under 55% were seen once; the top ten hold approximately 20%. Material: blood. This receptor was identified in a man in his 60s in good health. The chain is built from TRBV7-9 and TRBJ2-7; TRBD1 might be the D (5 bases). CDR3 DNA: TGTGCCAGCAGCTTAGAACTGGGGCCTGAATCCTACGAGCAGTACTTC. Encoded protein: CASSLELGPESYEQYF.